These T cell receptor beta chains were read from a single sample in a study of cytomegalovirus exposure and HLA in healthy donors. Clones were sequenced by immunoSEQ multiplex PCR, and TCRdb holds only the in-frame ones, with some missing. The sample holds 100,000 to 150,000 clones; approximately 85% are singletons and the top ten take 11%. Sample: PBMCs. Source of these receptors: a male donor in good health and CMV-seropositive. CDR3s include the opening cysteine and the closing phenylalanine or tryptophan. The D gene is left open where the match is weak. Clone size is stated in some rows and not others, as once, few, many or a class when expanded.

J gene	CDR3 length	V gene	clone size	D gene	CDR3 protein
TRBJ2-7	14	TRBV5-6	-	-	CASSLPFGSPEQYF
TRBJ1-2	16	TRBV28	few	TRBD1	CASSLTRDRGFYGYTF
TRBJ2-1	11	TRBV28	-	-	CASRDNVEQFF
TRBJ2-5	14	TRBV7-6	-	TRBD1	CASSAGDSQETQYF
TRBJ2-1	14	TRBV9	-	TRBD2	CASSVGGSNYEQFF
TRBJ2-7	16	TRBV5-1	-	TRBD2	CASSLESSGISYEQYF
TRBJ2-1	14	TRBV5-4	-	TRBD2	CASALAGGDNEQFF
TRBJ2-3	12	TRBV14	-	-	CASSPRGDTQYF
TRBJ2-3	15	TRBV5-1	-	-	CASSLDGGWSDTQYF
TRBJ2-7	14	TRBV30	-	-	CAWSVGRGPYEQYF
TRBJ1-5	15	TRBV28	few	-	CASNSRWGHNQPQHF
TRBJ2-7	17	TRBV19	-	-	CATQVVFGAANSYEQYF
TRBJ2-5	13	TRBV4-3	-	-	CASSQAREETQYF
TRBJ2-4	13	TRBV11-2	-	-	CASSLESRNIQYF
TRBJ1-2	14	TRBV29-1	-	TRBD1	CSVEDRPGGYGYTF
TRBJ2-7	15	TRBV6-6	large	TRBD2	CASSYLGGPSGEQYF
TRBJ1-5	16	TRBV5-6	-	TRBD1	CASSSVKGAVNQPQHF
TRBJ1-4	14	TRBV28	-	TRBD1	CASRTGTGLEKLFF
TRBJ2-1	19	TRBV29-1	once	TRBD1	CSVEGLGFLDRGLINEQFF
TRBJ1-1	15	TRBV7-2	-	-	CASSFAGRSRSQAFF
TRBJ1-2	13	TRBV28	once	-	CASSPTGNYGYTF
TRBJ1-3	13	TRBV5-1	-	-	CASSLVRGNTIYF
TRBJ2-3	17	TRBV7-2	-	-	CASSYRPGDLSTDTQYF
TRBJ2-1	15	TRBV5-6	-	-	CASSFTKPQYNEQFF
TRBJ1-6	14	TRBV30	-	TRBD1	CAWRTGTADSPLHF
TRBJ1-5	11	TRBV13	-	-	CASSPRSPQHF
TRBJ2-1	14	TRBV16	-	-	CASSQHRGNNEQFF
TRBJ2-7	15	TRBV5-4	-	TRBD1	CASSLTGGVFYEQYF
TRBJ2-2	15	TRBV5-6	few	-	CASSLIGAGTGELFF
TRBJ2-7	14	TRBV7-2	-	-	CASSFLGVPYEQYF
TRBJ2-7	15	TRBV5-3	-	-	CARSLGHSILPEQYF
TRBJ2-7	15	TRBV11-2	-	TRBD2	CASSTRLAGPYEQYF
TRBJ2-7	13	TRBV7-2	few	-	CASSPVQGNEQYF
TRBJ2-5	14	TRBV30	-	-	CAWSVGPGQETQYF
TRBJ1-5	15	TRBV6-5	few	-	CASRGRGESNQPQHF
TRBJ2-1	13	TRBV28	-	-	CASSLSSYNEQFF
TRBJ2-7	13	TRBV28	-	TRBD2	CASIAGGTYEQYF
TRBJ2-7	13	TRBV7-2	-	-	CASSLGLIYEQYF
TRBJ2-2	12	TRBV7-9	once	-	CASTQASGELFF
TRBJ1-2	12	TRBV28	-	-	CASSSGFRGYTF
TRBJ1-5	14	TRBV28	-	-	CASSLRRAGQPQHF